Listed below are T cell receptor beta chains from one sample, sequenced in a study of blood T cell repertoires in COVID-19. Profiled with immunoSEQ multiplex PCR; TCRdb holds only in-frame clones, not every one. The sample lists 150,000 or so clones; around 89% were seen once. The material sequenced was peripheral blood. All receptors come from a man between 60 and 75 years old with COVID-19, enrolled during active disease. Both conserved end residues are part of each CDR3. A D gene is named only where the DNA matches it firmly. The listing skips clone size in some rows; elsewhere it reads once, few, many or a size class.

d_call j_call v_call clone_size cdr3_nt cdr3_aa
TRBD2 TRBJ2-7 TRBV11-2 - TGTGCCAGCAGCCGGGGGGTCAACTACGAGCAGTACTTC CASSRGVNYEQYF
TRBD2 TRBJ2-2 TRBV14 - TGTGCCAGCAGCCCTCTAGCGGGGGGTCGAACCGGGGAGCTGTTTTTT CASSPLAGGRTGELFF
- TRBJ2-5 TRBV15 - TGTGCCACCACCGACGGACAGATGCGAGAGACCCAGTACTTC CATTDGQMRETQYF
- TRBJ1-5 TRBV7-2 - TGTGCCAGCAGCCCGTTTCAGGGGACAAATCAGCCCCAGCATTTT CASSPFQGTNQPQHF
- TRBJ1-2 TRBV14 - TGTGCCAGCAGCCAAGATATTGTGGGCTACACCTTC CASSQDIVGYTF
- TRBJ1-2 TRBV6-1 - TGTGCCAGCAGTGAAGCGCTTCAGGTGACAGCAATTAACTATGGCTACACCTTC CASSEALQVTAINYGYTF
- TRBJ2-1 TRBV11-3 - TGTGCCAGCAGCTTTAACGGGTACAATGAGCAGTTCTTC CASSFNGYNEQFF
- TRBJ1-2 TRBV7-9 - TGTGCCAGCAGCTCCTCCGGCGTCGGGGGCTATGGCTACACCTTC CASSSSGVGGYGYTF
TRBD2 TRBJ2-3 TRBV7-3 - TGTGCCAGCAGCCCCAGAGGACTAGCAGATACGCAGTATTTT CASSPRGLADTQYF
TRBD1 TRBJ2-1 TRBV24-1 once TGTGCCACCAGTGGGACAGGCAGCCAGGGTGAGCAGTTCTTC CATSGTGSQGEQFF
TRBD2 TRBJ2-1 TRBV6-5 - TGTGCCAGCAGACATACTAGCGGGGGGGCCCATGAGCAGTTCTTC CASRHTSGGAHEQFF
- TRBJ1-4 TRBV4-1 once TGCGCCAGCAGCCAAGATCTTTTTGAAAAACTGTTTTTT CASSQDLFEKLFF
- TRBJ1-5 TRBV24-1 - TGTGCCACCAGTGACCGGGGGGAGTATAGCAATCAGCCCCAGCATTTT CATSDRGEYSNQPQHF
- TRBJ1-5 TRBV20-1 - TGCAGTGCTAGTATCCAGGGTGGTAGCAATCAGCCCCAGCATTTT CSASIQGGSNQPQHF
TRBD1 TRBJ1-1 TRBV6-5 - TGTGCCAGCAGGCCACAGGGGACGCGAGGAGCTTTCTTT CASRPQGTRGAFF
TRBD1 TRBJ2-2 TRBV24-1 - TGTGCCACCAGTGACCAGGACAGGGGAGACACCGGGGAGCTGTTTTTT CATSDQDRGDTGELFF
- TRBJ2-7 TRBV28 - TGTGCCAGCAGTACCAGGGTCGGCGAGCAGTACTTC CASSTRVGEQYF
- TRBJ2-2 TRBV6-5 - TGTGCCAGCAGTTCAACGGGGTTCAACACCGGGGAGCTGTTTTTT CASSSTGFNTGELFF
- TRBJ1-2 TRBV12-5 - TGTGCTAGTGGTTTCCAAGGACAGAGCGCTAACTATGGCTACACCTTC CASGFQGQSANYGYTF
- TRBJ2-5 TRBV14 - TGTGCCAGCAGCCAAGATTGGGGGGCCGGGAGGTACCAAGAGACCCAGTACTTC CASSQDWGAGRYQETQYF
- TRBJ1-3 TRBV19 - TGTGCCAGTAGTACCAGGATTAAAAGTGGAAACACCATATATTTT CASSTRIKSGNTIYF
- TRBJ1-2 TRBV18 - TGTGCCAGCTCAACGACAGCGGGTGGCTACACCTTC CASSTTAGGYTF
TRBD2 TRBJ2-7 TRBV9 - TGTGCCAGCAGCCCTCTGGCGGGGGGCCCTTACGAGCAGTACTTC CASSPLAGGPYEQYF
TRBD2 TRBJ2-2 TRBV7-7 - TGTGCCAGCAGCTTAGGGACTAGCGGGACCGGGGAGCTGTTTTTT CASSLGTSGTGELFF
TRBD1 TRBJ2-6 TRBV5-1 - TGCGCCAGCAGCGCGGGACAGGGGGCCTCTGGGGCCAACGTCCTGACTTTC CASSAGQGASGANVLTF
TRBD1 TRBJ1-2 TRBV6-5 - TGTGCCAGCAGTTACTCGGCAGGGGGCTCTATGGGCTACACCTTC CASSYSAGGSMGYTF
- TRBJ1-1 TRBV11-1 - TGTGCCAGCAGCCCAGAATTGACGGGGAACACTGAAGCTTTCTTT CASSPELTGNTEAFF
- TRBJ2-7 TRBV6-5 - TGTGCCAGCAGTTACTCGACAGGACAGTATACGGAGCAGTACTTC CASSYSTGQYTEQYF
- TRBJ1-5 TRBV3-1/TRBV3-2 - TGTGCCAGCAGCCAAGAGCCCCAGAATCAGCCCCAGCATTTT CASSQEPQNQPQHF
- TRBJ1-4 TRBV7-9 - TGTGCCAGCAGCTACGGCGGGGTTGGTGAAAAACTGTTTTTT CASSYGGVGEKLFF
TRBD1 TRBJ1-1 TRBV27 - TGTGTCAGCAGTGCCGGGACAGCTAACACTGAAGCTTTCTTT CVSSAGTANTEAFF
- TRBJ2-7 TRBV5-1 - TGCGCCAGCAGCTTGGCTCGGGATCCTAGCTCCTACGAGCAGTACTTC CASSLARDPSSYEQYF
- TRBJ1-1 TRBV19 - TGTGCCAGTAGTCTAAACGGTCGCACTGAAGCTTTCTTT CASSLNGRTEAFF
TRBD1 TRBJ1-3 TRBV7-9 - TGTGCCAGCAGCCCTCGGGGACAGGGGAACTCTGGAAACACCATATATTTT CASSPRGQGNSGNTIYF
- TRBJ1-1 TRBV12-3/TRBV12-4 few TGTGCCAGCAGTTTGTCCGGGGACACTGAAGCTTTCTTT CASSLSGDTEAFF
- TRBJ2-1 TRBV19 - TGTGCCAGTAGTAGAACAGTCAACTCGGATGAGCAGTTCTTC CASSRTVNSDEQFF
TRBD1 TRBJ2-4 TRBV7-2 few TGTGCCAGCAGCTTCGGCTGGGGGCAGGGGGCCCGAGCCAAAAACATTCAGTACTTC CASSFGWGQGARAKNIQYF
- TRBJ2-3 TRBV19 - TGTGCCAGTAGTAGCCCCCTCGATGCGGGGAGAATGGATACGCAGTATTTT CASSSPLDAGRMDTQYF
- TRBJ2-1 TRBV19 - TGTGCCAGGACTCTACCGGGGTTGAGCTCCTACAATGAGCAGTTCTTC CARTLPGLSSYNEQFF
- TRBJ2-7 TRBV4-1 - TGCGCCAGCAGCCAAGGATCCGAGGAGCAGTACTTC CASSQGSEEQYF
TRBD1 TRBJ1-5 TRBV18 few TGTGCCAGCTCACAGGGGGCAGGCAATCAGCCCCAGCATTTT CASSQGAGNQPQHF
TRBD1 TRBJ1-2 TRBV6-5 - TGTGCCAGCAGTTATTCGACGACAGGGAACTATGGCTACACCTTC CASSYSTTGNYGYTF
- TRBJ1-5 TRBV2 - TGTGCCAGCAGTGACTCGGAGCCCCAGCATTTT CASSDSEPQHF
- TRBJ2-7 TRBV18 - TGTGCCAGCTCCTCGTACCGGGACACTTCCTACGAGCAGTACTTC CASSSYRDTSYEQYF
TRBD1 TRBJ1-6 TRBV7-2 - TGTGCCAGCAGATGGGGACAGGGGGCCTATAATTCACCCCTCCACTTT CASRWGQGAYNSPLHF
- TRBJ2-2 TRBV19 - TGTGCCAGTAGTATGAGCAGGGACTTCGGGGAGCTGTTTTTT CASSMSRDFGELFF
- TRBJ1-2 TRBV5-6 once TGTGCCAGCACCCCGGGTGGGAGCGGTTTATATGGCTACACCTTC CASTPGGSGLYGYTF
- TRBJ2-3 TRBV3-1/TRBV3-2 - TGTGCCAGCAGCCAAGATCCGACAGGGAGGAGCACAGATACGCAGTATTTT CASSQDPTGRSTDTQYF
TRBD2 TRBJ2-3 TRBV4-3 - TGCGCCAGCAGCCAAGATTGGGGGGGGAGCACAGATACGCAGTATTTT CASSQDWGGSTDTQYF
- TRBJ2-2 TRBV6-2/TRBV6-3 - TGTGCCAGCAGTTATCAGGTCGGGGAGCTGTTTTTT CASSYQVGELFF
- TRBJ1-1 TRBV20-1 - TGCAGTGCCACCCCCCAGACTGAAGCTTTCTTT CSATPQTEAFF
- TRBJ1-2 TRBV6-5 - TGTGCCAGCAGGTACAGGGAGTACTATGGCTACACCTTC CASRYREYYGYTF
- TRBJ1-5 TRBV10-2 - TGCGCCAGCAGTGTTCAGGGTGGTCAGCCCCAGCATTTT CASSVQGGQPQHF
- TRBJ1-5 TRBV27 - TGTGCCAGCAGTTTATCGAGGGGGGGCGGGGAGCCCCAGCATTTT CASSLSRGGGEPQHF
TRBD1 TRBJ1-5 TRBV30 - TGTGCCTGGAGCCTGGGACAGAAGAATCAGCCCCAGCATTTT CAWSLGQKNQPQHF
TRBD1 TRBJ1-5 TRBV19 - TGTGCCAGTAGTTCCGGGACAGGGACGCCCCAGCATTTT CASSSGTGTPQHF
- TRBJ1-2 TRBV6-5 - TGTGCCAGCACCCGGCGGGGGGCTCCTTCTGGCTACACCTTC CASTRRGAPSGYTF
- TRBJ1-2 TRBV28 - TGTGCCAGCAGAGGGGCGCCCAAGGAAGGCTACACCTTC CASRGAPKEGYTF
TRBD1 TRBJ1-6 TRBV6-4 - TGTGCCAGCAGAGCTACGCAGGGGGCCTTTAATTCACCCCTCCACTTT CASRATQGAFNSPLHF